The following is a TCR beta chain sequence with its context. The data stem from a study of blood T cell repertoires in COVID-19. Study context: COVID-19 samples, acute and convalescent, were from the United States, Italy and Spain. PBMCs, B-cell-depleted T cells, or T cells provided the cDNA or gDNA that made up the material.

CDR3 length equals 19 residues. V was shortened by 0 bases and J by 0 bases, with 21 bases between the two germline ends. CDR1 is SGHRS, CDR2 YFSETQ, per germline. Per the original data handling: Amplifying reference gene primers gave estimates of nucleated cell counts. Method: immunoSEQ multiplex PCR; TCRdb's copy keeps in-frame clones and lacks some. Clone size and V and J calls were adopted from that table, with D and trimming inferred from the DNA. The sample lists 200,000 to 300,000 clones, nearly 90% occurring once. Sequencing was carried out using peripheral blood. The V and J genes are TRBV5-1 and TRBJ1-1; D uncertain. The TCR was taken from a human donor in a cohort sampled during active COVID-19. The CDR3 nucleotides read TGCGCCAGCAGCTTGGGCCGCCTTCCGGGGAATCGTCTGAACACTGAAGCTTTCTTT. The encoded protein is CASSLGRLPGNRLNTEAFF.